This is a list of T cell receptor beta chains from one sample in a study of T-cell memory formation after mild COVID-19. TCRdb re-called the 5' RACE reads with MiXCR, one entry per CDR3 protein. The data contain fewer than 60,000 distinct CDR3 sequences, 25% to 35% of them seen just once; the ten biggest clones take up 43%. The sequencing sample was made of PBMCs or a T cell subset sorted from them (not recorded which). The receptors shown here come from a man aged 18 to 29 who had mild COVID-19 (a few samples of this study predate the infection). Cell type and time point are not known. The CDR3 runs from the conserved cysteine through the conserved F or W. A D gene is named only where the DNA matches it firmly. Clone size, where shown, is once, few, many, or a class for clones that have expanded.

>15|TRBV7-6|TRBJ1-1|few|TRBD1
TGTGCCAGCAGCCTGCGACAGGGCCTTAACACTGAAGCTTTCTTT
CASSLRQGLNTEAFF
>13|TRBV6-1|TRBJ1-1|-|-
TGTGCCACCTCCGAGGGAGACAGGTCCGAAGCTTTCTTT
CATSEGDRSEAFF
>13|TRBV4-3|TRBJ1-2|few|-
TGCGCCAGCAGCCAAGAATATCAGTATGGCTACACCTTC
CASSQEYQYGYTF
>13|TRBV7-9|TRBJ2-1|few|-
TGTGCCAGCAGTCTAGAGGACTGGAATGAGCAGTTCTTC
CASSLEDWNEQFF
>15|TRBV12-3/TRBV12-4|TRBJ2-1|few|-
TGTGCCAGCAGCCTTTTTGGGGGTTGGGACGGTGAGCAGTTCTTC
CASSLFGGWDGEQFF
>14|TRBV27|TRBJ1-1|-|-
TGTGCCAGCAGTCCACTAGCGTCAGGCGCTGAAGCTTTCTTT
CASSPLASGAEAFF
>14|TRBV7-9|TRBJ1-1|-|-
TGTGCCAGCAGCCCCCGCCCTAGGAACACTGAAGCTTTCTTT
CASSPRPRNTEAFF
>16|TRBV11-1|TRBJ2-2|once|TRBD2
TGTGCCAGCAGCCCGTGGACTAGCGGGGACACCGGGGAGCTGTTTTTT
CASSPWTSGDTGELFF
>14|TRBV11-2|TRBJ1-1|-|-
TGTGCCAGCTCGAAGGAGGGGACTGACACTGAAGCTTTCTTT
CASSKEGTDTEAFF
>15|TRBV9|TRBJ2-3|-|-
TGTGCCAGCAGCTCCCTAGTGGGCCCCGAGCGGACGCAGTATTTT
CASSSLVGPERTQYF
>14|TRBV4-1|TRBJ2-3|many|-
TGCGCCAGCAGCCAAGATCTGGGGGCAGATACGCAGTATTTT
CASSQDLGADTQYF
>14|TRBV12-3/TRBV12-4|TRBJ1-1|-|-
TGTGCCAGCAGCGTCCGGGCAGGGGAGACTGAAGCTTTCTTT
CASSVRAGETEAFF
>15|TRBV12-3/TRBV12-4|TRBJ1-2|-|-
TGTGCCAGCAGTTTAGTTGGCGGGGCAGACTATGGCTACACCTTC
CASSLVGGADYGYTF
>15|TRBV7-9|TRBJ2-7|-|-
TGTGCCAGCAGCCCCCCGAGCCCGGGGCGAGGCGAGCAGTACTTC
CASSPPSPGRGEQYF
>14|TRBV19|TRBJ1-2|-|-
TGTGCCAGTAGCCCTAGTGGTCGGATCACTGGCTACACCTTC
CASSPSGRITGYTF
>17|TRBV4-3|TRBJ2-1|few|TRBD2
TGCGCCAGCAGCCACCCCCCGGGACTAGCGGATTACAATGAGCAGTTCTTC
CASSHPPGLADYNEQFF
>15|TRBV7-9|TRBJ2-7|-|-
TGTGCCAGCAGCTTAGTAAGGTTAAGAACTTACGAGCAGTACTTC
CASSLVRLRTYEQYF
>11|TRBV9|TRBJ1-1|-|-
TGTGCCAGCAGCCAAGGGGCTGAAGCTTTCTTT
CASSQGAEAFF
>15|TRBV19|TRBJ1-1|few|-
TGTGCCAGTAGTATAACAGGGTCTTTGGGTCCTGAAGCTTTCTTT
CASSITGSLGPEAFF
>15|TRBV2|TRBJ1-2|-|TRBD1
TGTGCCAGCAAAGGGACAGGGAGGTCAGGCTATGGCTACACCTTC
CASKGTGRSGYGYTF
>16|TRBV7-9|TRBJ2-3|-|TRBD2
TGTGCCAGCAGCCGGGGACTAGTAGCGTTATCGGATACGCAGTATTTT
CASSRGLVALSDTQYF
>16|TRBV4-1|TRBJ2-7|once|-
TGCGCCAGCAGCCCCCACCGGAGGGGTCTTAAGGACGAGCAGTACTTC
CASSPHRRGLKDEQYF
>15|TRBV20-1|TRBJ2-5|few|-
TGCAGCGTCCTCCATCCCGACCTGGTACAAGAGACCCAGTACTTC
CSVLHPDLVQETQYF
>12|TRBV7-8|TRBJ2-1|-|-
TGTGCCAGCAGCTTAGAGGGGTTGGGCCGGTTCTTC
CASSLEGLGRFF
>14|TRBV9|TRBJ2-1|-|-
TGTGCCAGCAGCGCCGTTGGAGGGGGCAATGAGCAGTTCTTC
CASSAVGGGNEQFF
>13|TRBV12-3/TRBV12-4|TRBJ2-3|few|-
TGTGCCAGCACCCCTGGGGGGTTGGGTACGCAGTATTTT
CASTPGGLGTQYF
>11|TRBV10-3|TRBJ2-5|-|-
TGTGCCACCCGGGACGAGGAGACCCAGTACTTC
CATRDEETQYF
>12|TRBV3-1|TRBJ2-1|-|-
TGTGCCAGCAGCCTGGGGGCGGATGAGCAGTTCTTC
CASSLGADEQFF
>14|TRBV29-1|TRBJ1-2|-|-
TGCAGCGTTGAGGGTATTCTGATGAACTATGGCTACACCTTC
CSVEGILMNYGYTF
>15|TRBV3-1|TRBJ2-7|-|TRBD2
TGTGCCAGCAGCCATCCGGGGGGGCCAACCTACGGGCAGTACTTC
CASSHPGGPTYGQYF
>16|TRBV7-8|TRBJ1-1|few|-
TGTGCCAGCAGCCAGGTGGGAGGACAGTTAAACACTGAAGCTTTCTTT
CASSQVGGQLNTEAFF
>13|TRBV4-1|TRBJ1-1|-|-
TGCGCCAGCAGCCAAGCGGTAGGCACTGAAGCTTTCTTT
CASSQAVGTEAFF
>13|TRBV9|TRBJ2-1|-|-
TGTGCCAGCAGCGTAGCTGGGGAGTGGGAGCAGTTCTTC
CASSVAGEWEQFF
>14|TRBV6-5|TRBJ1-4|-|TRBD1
TGTGCCAGCAGGACGGGACAGTGGGCCGAAAAACTGTTTTTT
CASRTGQWAEKLFF
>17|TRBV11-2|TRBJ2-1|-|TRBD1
TGTGCCAGCAGCCGTGGACAGGTCTCGAGCTCCTACAATGAGCAGTTCTTC
CASSRGQVSSSYNEQFF
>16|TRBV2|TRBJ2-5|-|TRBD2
TGTGCCAGCAGGAAGAAGGCTAGCGGGTATCAAGAGACCCAGTACTTC
CASRKKASGYQETQYF
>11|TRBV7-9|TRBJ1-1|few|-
TGTGCCAGCAGCTCAACGGGCGAAGCTTTCTTT
CASSSTGEAFF
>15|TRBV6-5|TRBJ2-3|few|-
TGTGCCAGCAGTTACTCGTTAGAGATGGGGAGACAGCAGTATTTT
CASSYSLEMGRQQYF
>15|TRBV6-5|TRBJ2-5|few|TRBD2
TGTGCCAGCAGTTATCTAGCGGGGGCCCGAGAGACCCAGTACTTC
CASSYLAGARETQYF
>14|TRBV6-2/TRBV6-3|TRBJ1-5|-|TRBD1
TGTGCCAGCAGTTCGGACAGGGAAGCTCAGCCCCAGCATTTT
CASSSDREAQPQHF
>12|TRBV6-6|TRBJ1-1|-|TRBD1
TGTGCCAGCAGTACAGGGGGCACTGAAGCTTTCTTT
CASSTGGTEAFF
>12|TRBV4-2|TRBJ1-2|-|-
TGTGCCAGCAGCCAGGACGGCAATGGCTACACCTTC
CASSQDGNGYTF
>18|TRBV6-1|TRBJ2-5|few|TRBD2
TGTGCCAGCAGCGAGGGACTAGCGGGGGGGGTGTACCAAGAGACCCAGTACTTC
CASSEGLAGGVYQETQYF
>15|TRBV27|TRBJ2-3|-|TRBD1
TGTGCCAGCAGTTTGAGGACAGGGGGCACAGATACGCAGTATTTT
CASSLRTGGTDTQYF
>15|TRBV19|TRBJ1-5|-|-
TGTGCCAGTAGGTCTCGGGACAATGGCAATCAGCCCCAGCATTTT
CASRSRDNGNQPQHF
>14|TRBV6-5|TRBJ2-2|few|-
TGTGCCAGCAGTCTTTCGGTTCCTTCCGGGGAGCTGTTTTTT
CASSLSVPSGELFF
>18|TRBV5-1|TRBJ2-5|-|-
TGCGCCAGCAGCCGTGAACACCTGGGTGCCAGGCGGGGAGAGACCCAGTACTTC
CASSREHLGARRGETQYF
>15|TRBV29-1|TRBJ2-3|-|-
TGCAGCGTTGAAGACCCGACAGCGAGGGCAGATACGCAGTATTTT
CSVEDPTARADTQYF
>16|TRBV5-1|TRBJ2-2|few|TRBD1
TGCGCCAGCAGCTTGGACAGGGGGCTGGACACCGGGGAGCTGTTTTTT
CASSLDRGLDTGELFF
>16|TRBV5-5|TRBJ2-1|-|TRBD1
TGTGCCAGCAGCCAATACCGGGACAGGGTATACAATGAGCAGTTCTTC
CASSQYRDRVYNEQFF
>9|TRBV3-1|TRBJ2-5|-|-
TGTGCCAGCAGCCGGACCCAGTACTTC
CASSRTQYF